These 20 T cell receptor beta chains originate from one sample sequenced in a study of T-cell memory formation after mild COVID-19. TCRdb re-called the 5' RACE reads through MiXCR, storing one row per CDR3 protein. Among approximately 300,000 distinct CDR3 sequences listed, more than 15% were seen once. Sequencing was performed on PBMCs or a T cell subset sorted from them (not recorded which). These receptors were obtained from a man aged 18 to 29 who had mild COVID-19 (a few samples of this study predate the infection). Cell type and time point are not known.

This clonotype was counted between two and nine times. This chain uses TRBV7-3 with TRBJ2-1, with 11 bases aligning to TRBD2. Unmatched junction bases numbered 14, after V lost 6 bases and J lost 4 bases. This CDR3 has 18 amino acids. Germline loops: CDR1 SGHTA, CDR2 FQGTGA. DNA for the CDR3: TGTGCCAGCAGTCGGATAGCGGGGGGGCCGGAGGGGTACAATGAGCAGTTCTTC. Translated: CASSRIAGGPEGYNEQFF.

This sequence joins TRBV7-2 and TRBJ2-1, with D uncertain. The CDR3 consists of 12 residues. V was shortened by 6 bases and J by 9 bases, with 12 bases between the two germline ends. Germline V gene sequence: CDR1 SGHTA, CDR2 FQGNSA. The CDR3 DNA follows: TGTGCCAGCAGTCGAGGTCCCCTTGAGCAGTTCTTC. The encoded protein is CASSRGPLEQFF.

The chain uses TRBV7-2 and TRBJ1-2; D gene ambiguous. Germline V lookup: CDR1 SGHTA, CDR2 FQGNSA. With 5 bases removed from V and 0 bases from J, the gap between germline ends came to 10 bases. The CDR3 sequence is 14 residues long. CDR3 sequence: CASSVNGANYGYTF. DNA of the CDR3: TGTGCCAGCAGCGTCAACGGGGCTAACTATGGCTACACCTTC.

For this clonotype: Germline is not matched at one junction end, which may reflect a read error. The chain carries TRBV20-1 and TRBJ1-1, with D unresolved. Per germline, CDR1 DFQATT and CDR2 SNEGSKA (reference sequence). This CDR3 contains 13 residues. The CDR3 DNA sequence: TGCAGTGCTGGAGACACCCCTGGCGCTGAAGCTTTCTTT. Translating gives CSAGDTPGAEAFF.

This rearrangement joins TRBV5-1 to TRBJ2-3, with D possibly matching TRBD2 (5 bases). V lost 4 bases and J lost 0, with 12 bases in between. This CDR3 is 15 amino acids long. CDR1 is SGHRS, CDR2 YFSETQ, per germline. In DNA, the CDR3 is TGCGCCAGCAGCCTCGGGGATACTAGCACAGATACGCAGTATTTT. Translated, it gives CASSLGDTSTDTQYF.

The sample holds a few counts of this clonotype. The J gene is TRBJ2-2, the V gene TRBV7-2; D gene uncertain. Per germline, CDR1 SGHTA and CDR2 FQGNSA. This CDR3 is built from 12 residues. Trimming left V 10 bases short and J 7 bases short, with 13 bases between. CDR3 protein: CAIALGFGELFF. The CDR3 bases are TGTGCCATCGCACTGGGGTTCGGGGAGCTGTTTTTT. Complete variable domain (other parts from reference TRBV7-2 and TRBJ2-2): GAGVSQSPSNKVTEKGKDVELRCDPISGHTALYWYRQSLGQGLEFLIYFQGNSAPDKSGLPSDRFSAERTGGSVSTLTIQRTQQEDSAVYLCAIALGFGELFFGEGSRLTVL.

This sequence joins TRBV4-2 and TRBJ1-5; no reliable D call. The V end was cut by 0 bases, the J end by 4 bases, with 10 bases between. CDR1 is LGHNA and CDR2 is YNFKEQ in the germline V gene. CDR3 length equals 15 residues. CDR3 in DNA: TGTGCCAGCAGCCAAGATTTGGGCACTAATCAGCCCCAGCATTTT. This gives the protein CASSQDLGTNQPQHF.

There are a few counts of this clonotype. V is TRBV4-2 and J is TRBJ2-3; 7 bases agree with TRBD1. The CDR3 is 15 amino acids. The J segment lost 2 bases and the V segment lost 1 base, leaving 3 bases of the junction unmatched. Germline loops: CDR1 LGHNA, CDR2 YNFKEQ. The CDR3: CASSQVQGDTDTQYF. The DNA of the CDR3 is TGTGCCAGCAGCCAAGTGCAGGGGGACACAGATACGCAGTATTTT.

This clonotype was found a few times. The chain joins TRBV9 to TRBJ2-5; 9 bases map to TRBD1. CDR1 is SGDLS, CDR2 YYNGEE, per germline. With 0 bases clipped from V and 3 bases from J, the junction kept 3 bases outside the gene matches. The length of the CDR3 is 15 residues. CDR3 DNA: TGTGCCAGCAGCGTAGCTGGGACAGGGAAAGAGACCCAGTACTTC. This translates into CASSVAGTGKETQYF.

V usage is TRBV7-6 and J usage is TRBJ2-5, with 9 bases fitting TRBD2. CDR3 size: 14 residues. Germline values: CDR1 SGHVS, CDR2 FNYEAQ. Losses at the gene ends were 5 bases for V and 7 bases for J; bases not matched to a gene: 8. CDR3 in amino acids: CASSPTAGGRTQYF. Here the CDR3 DNA reads TGTGCCAGCAGCCCGACGGCGGGGGGGCGGACCCAGTACTTC.

This clonotype was recorded a few times. V gene TRBV4-3 combines with J gene TRBJ1-2, with 9 bases that match TRBD1. CDR3 length: 15 amino acids. CDR1 LGHNA and CDR2 YSLEER come from the germline V gene. V shed 0 bases and J 8 bases; nucleotides not matched to a gene: 7. In DNA, the CDR3 is TGCGCCAGCAGCCAAGATTACGGACAGGGGCGCGGCTACACCTTC. Amino acid sequence: CASSQDYGQGRGYTF.

This clonotype has at least ten counts. The V and J genes are TRBV12-3 or TRBV12-4 and TRBJ1-1, with D maybe TRBD1 (5 bases). Between the trimmed V and J ends, which lost 7 bases and 8 bases, there was a span of 14 bases. CDR3 length: 12 amino acids. CDR3 sequence reads: CASTPGGGEAFF. The CDR3 DNA follows: TGTGCCAGCACCCCCGGGGGGGGGGAAGCTTTCTTT.

V gene TRBV7-3 combines with J gene TRBJ1-1; 8 bases fit TRBD1. Germline trimming cut 5 bases from V and 5 bases from J; bases unmatched to any gene: 7. The CDR3 totals 14 residues. Per the germline V gene, CDR1 is SGHTA and CDR2 is FQGTGA. CDR3 sequence reads: CASSATGGRTEAFF. The CDR3 DNA reads TGTGCCAGCAGCGCAACAGGGGGTCGGACTGAAGCTTTCTTT.

There are a few counts of this clonotype. At one end, the junction sequence differs from germline, possibly due to a read error. The CDR3 reads CSSSLEVTQYF. The CDR3 DNA reads TGCTCCAGCAGCTTGGAGGTGACCCAGTACTTC. V and J are TRBV5-1 and TRBJ2-5; a possible D gene is TRBD2 (5 bases). This CDR3 spans 11 amino acids. CDR1 and CDR2 (germline): SGHRS, YFSETQ.

The chain joins TRBV20-1 to TRBJ1-2, with TRBD1 identical over 7 bases. This CDR3 has 13 amino acids. V lost 5 bases, J lost 2 bases, and 5 bases stayed unmatched. Germline values: CDR1 DFQATT, CDR2 SNEGSKA (reference sequence). The CDR3 DNA sequence: TGCAGTGCTCTTGACAGGGCGAACTATGGCTACACCTTC. Translating gives CSALDRANYGYTF.

This clonotype was found a few times. The V gene is TRBV7-2, the J gene TRBJ1-5, with D tentatively TRBD1 (6 bases). CDR3 length: 16 amino acids. Germline V gene lookup returns CDR1 SGHTA and CDR2 FQGNSA. Trimming took 2 bases from V and 8 from J, leaving 19 bases between them. The CDR3 nucleotides are TGTGCCAGCAGCTTAATAGAAGGGGGTTTTATGAAGCCCCAGCATTTT. Amino acids: CASSLIEGGFMKPQHF.

The rearrangement joins TRBV7-2 to TRBJ2-5; a possible D gene is TRBD2 (5 bases). The germline V gene encodes CDR1 SGHTA and CDR2 FQGNSA. The CDR3 totals 15 residues. V lost 3 bases, J lost 5 bases, and 16 bases lay in between. CDR3 coding DNA: TGTGCCAGCAGCTTGCCTGAGGGAGCCAGGGAGACCCAGTACTTC. This codes for CASSLPEGARETQYF.

This clonotype showed up just a few times. This chain joins TRBV5-1 and TRBJ1-1; D gene uncertain. CDR1 SGHRS and CDR2 YFSETQ come from the germline V gene. V lost 0 bases and J lost 3, with 12 bases in between. The CDR3 has 15 residues. CDR3 loop: CASSLGASSDTEAFF. The CDR3 DNA reads as TGCGCCAGCAGCTTGGGGGCCTCTTCGGACACTGAAGCTTTCTTT. The full variable domain, with the rest looked up from reference TRBV5-1 and TRBJ1-1, is KAGVTQTPRYLIKTRGQQVTLSCSPISGHRSVSWYQQTPGQGLQFLFEYFSETQRNKGNFPGRFSGRQFSNSRSEMNVSTLELGDSALYLCASSLGASSDTEAFFGQGTRLTVV.

The V call is TRBV14, the J call TRBJ1-1; D unclear. The length of the CDR3 is 12 residues. Deletions cut 5 bases from V and 1 base from J, with 5 bases between. The V gene's germline CDR1 is SGHDN and CDR2 FVKESK. Written as DNA, the CDR3 is TGTGCCAGCAGCATAGCGAACACTGAAGCTTTCTTT. It yields the protein CASSIANTEAFF.

The genes are TRBV9 and TRBJ1-2, with D unclear. Germline-derived CDR1 and CDR2 are SGDLS and YYNGEE. The CDR3 length is 11 residues. V lost 5 bases and J lost 1, with 3 bases in between. CDR3 amino acids: CASRNNYGYTF. Here the CDR3 DNA reads TGTGCCAGCAGGAATAACTATGGCTACACCTTC.